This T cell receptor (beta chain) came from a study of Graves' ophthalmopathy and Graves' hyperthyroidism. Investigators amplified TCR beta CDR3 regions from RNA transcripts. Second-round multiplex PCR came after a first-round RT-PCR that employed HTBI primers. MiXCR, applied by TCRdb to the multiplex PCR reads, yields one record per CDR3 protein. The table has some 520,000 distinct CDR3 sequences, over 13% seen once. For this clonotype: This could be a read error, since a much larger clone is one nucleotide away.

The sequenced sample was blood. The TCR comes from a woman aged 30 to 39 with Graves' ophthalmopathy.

This CDR3 is CAISLLGAPDGNTIYF. CDR3 in DNA: TGTGCCATCAGCTTATTAGGAGCCCCGGACGGAAACACCATATATTTT. This rearrangement joins TRBV11-1 to TRBJ1-3; D gene unclear. Germline CDR1 SGHAT, CDR2 FQDESV (reference sequence). The CDR3 runs to 16 residues.